The 9 T cell receptor beta chains presented below share a single source sample, sequenced in a study of blood T cell repertoires in COVID-19. The table came from immunoSEQ multiplex PCR; TCRdb's copy has only in-frame clones and leaves some out. The table lists tens of thousands of clones, approximately 90% of them singletons. The sample taken for sequencing was peripheral blood. The receptor source for this set is an older woman with active COVID-19.

The chain combines TRBV9 with TRBJ2-7; 9 bases fit TRBD2. J gave up 5 bases and V 4 bases, and 10 bases lay outside the gene matches. Germline loops: CDR1 SGDLS, CDR2 YYNGEE. The length of the CDR3 is 15 residues. The CDR3 DNA reads TGTGCCAGCAGCCTCCGCGGGGGGGACGGGGACGAGCAGTACTTC. It is translated as CASSLRGGDGDEQYF. Together with reference TRBV9 and TRBJ2-7, the CDR3 gives the full variable domain: DSGVTQTPKHLITATGQRVTLRCSPRSGDLSVYWYQQSLDQGLQFLIQYYNGEERAKGNILERFSAQQFPDLHSELNLSSLELGDSALYFCASSLRGGDGDEQYFGPGTRLTVT.

The chain links TRBV13 to TRBJ1-2; 7 bases map to TRBD1. Germline loops: CDR1 PRHDT, CDR2 FYEKMQ (reference sequence). J gave up 8 bases and V 4 bases, and 7 bases lay outside the gene matches. The CDR3 runs 13 residues. The CDR3: CASSSGQRVGYTF. CDR3 nucleotide sequence: TGTGCCAGCAGCTCGGGACAGAGGGTAGGCTACACCTTC.

V gene TRBV19 combines with J gene TRBJ1-1, with 7 positions matching TRBD1. Losses at the gene ends were 7 bases for V and 5 bases for J; bases not matched to a gene: 10. The CDR3 spans 14 residues. Germline V lookup: CDR1 LNHDA, CDR2 SQIVND (reference sequence). CDR3 sequence: CASKAGGPQTEAFF. DNA of the CDR3: TGTGCCAGTAAGGCAGGGGGTCCCCAAACTGAAGCTTTCTTT.

The V and J genes are TRBV7-8 and TRBJ1-2; D possibly corresponds to TRBD1 (6 bases). Trimming removed 1 base at V and 8 bases at J, with 14 bases between. The CDR3 spans 14 residues. Germline values: CDR1 SGHVS, CDR2 FQNEAQ. CDR3 in DNA: TGTGCCAGCAGCTTAGTCAGGGGCGCGGCGGGCTACACCTTC. Its protein product is CASSLVRGAAGYTF.

V usage is TRBV19 and J usage is TRBJ2-1; 14 positions match TRBD2. Germline-derived CDR1 and CDR2 are LNHDA and SQIVND (reference sequence). Losses at the gene ends were 5 bases for V and 7 bases for J; bases not matched to a gene: 7. The CDR3 covers 16 residues. The CDR3, as DNA: TGTGCCAGTAGTTCACGACTAGCGGGGGGGAGGAATGAGCAGTTCTTC. Its protein product is CASSSRLAGGRNEQFF.

The gene calls are TRBV6-5 and TRBJ1-4, with D possibly matching TRBD1 (6 bases). This CDR3 is built from 16 residues. The V end was cut by 0 bases, the J end by 5 bases, with 13 bases between. Germline assignment: CDR1 MNHEY and CDR2 SVGAGI. The CDR3 protein is CASSYSRGRANEKLFF. The CDR3 nucleotides read TGTGCCAGCAGTTACTCGAGGGGGAGGGCAAATGAAAAACTGTTTTTT.

The chain uses TRBV5-1 and TRBJ1-1; the D gene is possibly TRBD1 (5 bases). The CDR3 runs 16 residues. Germline V lookup: CDR1 SGHRS, CDR2 YFSETQ. The V end was cut by 0 bases, the J end by 5 bases, with 17 bases between. CDR3 nucleotides: TGCGCCAGCAGCTTGGCCAATCGGGGGTATTTGACTGAAGCTTTCTTT. It encodes CASSLANRGYLTEAFF.

The V call is TRBV3-1 (or the pseudogene TRBV3-2), the J call TRBJ1-1, with D perhaps TRBD1 (6 bases). The CDR3 is made up of 15 amino acids. V lost 4 bases and J 7 bases, leaving 19 bases between the germline ends. From germline, CDR1 is LGHDT and CDR2 YNNKEL (reference sequence). CDR3 DNA: TGTGCCAGCAGCCCCGGGGGGCGAGGGAAGGGTGAAGCTTTCTTT. Its protein product is CASSPGGRGKGEAFF.

The gene calls are TRBV5-6 and TRBJ1-2, with no clear D. This CDR3 contains 12 residues. In germline, CDR1 is SGHDT, CDR2 YYEEEE. V was pared by 4 bases and J by 6 bases, with 10 bases between. CDR3 residues: CASSPWPHGYTF. As DNA, the CDR3 is TGTGCCAGCAGCCCTTGGCCCCATGGCTACACCTTC.